The next 19 T cell receptor beta chains were all read from a single sample in a study of T cell responses to AZD1222 COVID-19 vaccine. Libraries were prepared by immunoSEQ multiplex PCR; TCRdb keeps only in-frame clonotypes and omits some of them. The profile shows roughly 130,000 clones, roughly 92% of them singletons. The sample consisted of peripheral blood, taken on day 0 of AZD1222 vaccination. These receptors originate from an adult in good health.

V and J are TRBV2 and TRBJ2-5, with TRBD2 matching 8 bases. Germline V gene sequence: CDR1 SNHLY, CDR2 FYNNEI. Unmatched junction bases numbered 2, after V lost 7 bases and J lost 4 bases. The CDR3 is made up of 12 amino acids. The CDR3 reads CASNGGVETQYF. CDR3 DNA: TGTGCCAGCAACGGGGGGGTAGAGACCCAGTACTTC. The complete variable domain, with remaining parts taken from reference TRBV2 and TRBJ2-5, reads EPEVTQTPSHQVTQMGQEVILRCVPISNHLYFYWYRQILGQKVEFLVSFYNNEISEKSEIFDDQFSVERPDGSNFTLKIRSTKLEDSAMYFCASNGGVETQYFGPGTRLLVL.

The V call is TRBV5-1, the J call TRBJ2-3; 8 bases match TRBD2. The CDR3 length is 17 residues. Germline CDR1 SGHRS, CDR2 YFSETQ. The junction had 8 bases not matched to a gene; V was cut back by 0 bases and J by 2 bases. The DNA of the CDR3 is TGCGCCAGCAGCTTGGTCCCGCCGGGGGGGCTCACAGATACGCAGTATTTT. This translates into CASSLVPPGGLTDTQYF. The full variable domain, its missing parts supplied by reference TRBV5-1 and TRBJ2-3, is KAGVTQTPRYLIKTRGQQVTLSCSPISGHRSVSWYQQTPGQGLQFLFEYFSETQRNKGNFPGRFSGRQFSNSRSEMNVSTLELGDSALYLCASSLVPPGGLTDTQYFGPGTRLTVL.

J is TRBJ1-2 and V is TRBV2; the D gene is possibly TRBD1 (6 bases). This CDR3 has 14 residues. The V gene's germline CDR1 is SNHLY and CDR2 FYNNEI. V lost 6 bases to trimming and J lost 2 bases, with 13 bases between them. The CDR3 sequence: CASRGGTLNYGYTF. Written as DNA, the CDR3 is TGTGCCAGCAGAGGGGGGACCCTCAACTATGGCTACACCTTC.

The genes are TRBV5-6 and TRBJ2-7; the D gene is possibly TRBD2 (5 bases). CDR3 length equals 15 residues. V was shortened by 6 bases and J by 2 bases, with 18 bases between the two germline ends. Germline assignment: CDR1 SGHDT and CDR2 YYEEEE. In nucleotides, the CDR3 is TGTGCCAGCAACAACCCACATTCGGGAACCTACGAGCAGTACTTC. Translated: CASNNPHSGTYEQYF.

This clone was counted once. V gene TRBV3-1 (or the pseudogene TRBV3-2) combines with J gene TRBJ1-6; no definite D call. The CDR3 covers 13 residues. The germline V and J ends were trimmed by 4 bases and 7 bases, with 8 bases remaining between them. From germline, CDR1 is LGHDT and CDR2 YNNKEL (reference sequence). The CDR3 here is CASSPQWNSPLHF. In DNA form, the CDR3 reads TGTGCCAGCAGCCCGCAATGGAATTCACCCCTCCACTTT.

The J gene is TRBJ1-5, the V gene TRBV6-5; D remains ambiguous. Germline V lookup: CDR1 MNHEY, CDR2 SVGAGI. The V end was cut by 9 bases, the J end by 3 bases, with 18 bases between. The length of the CDR3 is 15 residues. The CDR3 sequence: CASQPRQTYNQPQHF. CDR3 sequence (DNA): TGTGCCAGTCAGCCGAGACAAACTTACAATCAGCCCCAGCATTTT.

The V call is TRBV2, the J call TRBJ2-7; 14 bases match TRBD2. CDR3 length equals 18 residues. Germline loops: CDR1 SNHLY, CDR2 FYNNEI. The V gene end was trimmed by 0 bases and the J gene end by 6 bases; junction bases not matched to a gene: 10. CDR3 protein: CASSEAVPGLAGEGEQYV. The DNA of the CDR3 is TGTGCCAGCAGTGAAGCCGTTCCGGGACTAGCGGGAGAGGGCGAGCAGTACGTC.

The V and J genes are TRBV5-5 and TRBJ1-5; no clear D gene. The CDR3 is 14 residues long. Germline assignment: CDR1 SGHKS and CDR2 YYEKEE (reference sequence). V gave up 0 bases and J gave up 1 base, with 5 bases separating them. The CDR3 reads CASSLGLSNQPQHF. Here the CDR3 DNA reads TGTGCCAGCAGCTTGGGACTGAGCAATCAGCCCCAGCATTTT. Full variable domain (missing parts from reference TRBV5-5 and TRBJ1-5): DAGVTQSPTHLIKTRGQQVTLRCSPISGHKSVSWYQQVLGQGPQFIFQYYEKEERGRGNFPDRFSARQFPNYSSELNVNALLLGDSALYLCASSLGLSNQPQHFGDGTRLSIL.

This clone was observed a single time. The rearrangement joins TRBV18 to TRBJ1-1, with a possible D match to TRBD1 (5 bases). The CDR3 spans 14 residues. CDR1 and CDR2 from the germline V gene are KGHSH and LQKENI. V was trimmed by 4 bases and J by 5 bases, leaving 14 bases between them. The CDR3 coding sequence is TGTGCCAGCTCACTGGGGCAGGTCGGAACTGAAGCTTTCTTT. Amino acid sequence: CASSLGQVGTEAFF.

The rearrangement links TRBV4-3 to TRBJ2-1, with D tentatively TRBD1 or TRBD2 (6 bases each). V was shortened by 4 bases and J by 7 bases, with 20 bases between the two germline ends. The germline V gene encodes CDR1 LGHNA and CDR2 YSLEER. This CDR3 has 16 amino acids. The CDR3 DNA is TGCGCCAGCAGCCTCATAACCGGGGGCGGCCTGAATGAGCAGTTCTTC. Translating gives CASSLITGGGLNEQFF.

The chain is built from TRBV5-1 and TRBJ2-5; 11 bases align to TRBD2. Germline lookup yields CDR1 SGHRS and CDR2 YFSETQ. CDR3 length: 16 residues. The V segment lost 4 bases and the J segment 5 bases; nucleotides outside the gene matches: 10. CDR3 nucleotide sequence: TGCGCCAGCAGCCGGACTAGCGGGCGAGACTATGAGACCCAGTACTTC. As protein: CASSRTSGRDYETQYF.

CDR3 amino acids: CASSFRQENNEQFF. In DNA, the CDR3 is TGCGCCAGCAGCTTCAGGCAGGAGAACAATGAGCAGTTCTTC. V is TRBV5-1 and J is TRBJ2-1; D ambiguous. V was shortened by 2 bases and J by 5 bases, with 11 bases between the two germline ends. The CDR3 runs 14 residues. Germline V gene lookup returns CDR1 SGHRS and CDR2 YFSETQ.

The chain couples TRBV30 to TRBJ1-5; maybe TRBD1 (5 bases). The CDR3 consists of 13 residues. Trimming cost V 5 bases and J 5 bases, with 13 bases left between them. Germline CDR1 GTSNPN, CDR2 SVGIG (reference sequence). For the CDR3, the DNA is TGTGCCTGGTCTACAGGACTGGATCAGCCCCAGCATTTT. The encoded protein is CAWSTGLDQPQHF.

The V gene is TRBV18, the J gene TRBJ1-3; D remains ambiguous. The CDR3 loop spans 16 amino acids. V lost 0 bases and J 0 bases, leaving 9 bases between the germline ends. Germline values: CDR1 KGHSH, CDR2 LQKENI. CDR3 DNA: TGTGCCAGCTCACCACCGAACCGCCACTCTGGAAACACCATATATTTT. Protein product: CASSPPNRHSGNTIYF.

The V call is TRBV5-1, the J call TRBJ2-2; D gene unclear. Trimming shortened V by 1 base and J by 7 bases, and 11 bases separated the two germline ends. The CDR3 is 14 residues long. The germline CDR1 and CDR2 sequences are SGHRS and YFSETQ. CDR3 residues: CASSLRTANGELFF. Here the CDR3 DNA reads TGCGCCAGCAGCTTGAGGACGGCCAACGGGGAGCTGTTTTTT.

The J gene is TRBJ2-7, the V gene TRBV15, with 7 bases that match TRBD1. This CDR3 is 16 amino acids long. The J segment lost 5 bases and the V segment lost 0 bases, leaving 10 bases of the junction unmatched. From germline, CDR1 is LNHNV and CDR2 YYDKDF (reference sequence). CDR3 DNA sequence: TGTGCCACCAGCAGAGATTCGGCGACAGGGAGCCACGAGCAGTACTTC. This gives the protein CATSRDSATGSHEQYF.

This chain links TRBV3-1 (or the pseudogene TRBV3-2) with TRBJ2-3; D gene ambiguous. The V end lost 4 bases, the J end lost 6 bases, and 8 bases lay between the germline ends. Germline lookup yields CDR1 LGHDT and CDR2 YNNKEL (reference sequence). CDR3 size: 12 residues. DNA for the CDR3: TGTGCCAGCAGCCTTAGTTCGGATACGCAGTATTTT. Amino acid sequence: CASSLSSDTQYF.

This chain joins TRBV5-6 and TRBJ1-1, with 7 bases aligning to TRBD1. J gave up 0 bases and V 0 bases, and 5 bases lay outside the gene matches. The CDR3 runs to 16 residues. CDR1 is SGHDT, CDR2 YYEEEE, per germline. In nucleotides, the CDR3 is TGTGCCAGCAGCTTGGATTTTGGGACAGTGAACACTGAAGCTTTCTTT. It translates to CASSLDFGTVNTEAFF. Full variable domain (missing parts from reference TRBV5-6 and TRBJ1-1): DAGVTQSPTHLIKTRGQQVTLRCSPKSGHDTVSWYQQALGQGPQFIFQYYEEEERQRGNFPDRFSGHQFPNYSSELNVNALLLGDSALYLCASSLDFGTVNTEAFFGQGTRLTVV.

V gene TRBV5-1 combines with J gene TRBJ2-5; D remains unclear. V lost 0 bases and J 5 bases, leaving 11 bases between the germline ends. Germline assignment: CDR1 SGHRS and CDR2 YFSETQ. This CDR3 has 14 amino acids. CDR3 coding DNA: TGCGCCAGCAGCTTGGGACTCGTCAGGGAGACCCAGTACTTC. It specifies CASSLGLVRETQYF.